These 9 T cell receptor beta chains originate from one sample sequenced in a study of control samples from healthy donors and cancer patients. Here immunoSEQ multiplex PCR was the method, and the copy in TCRdb shows in-frame clones only, minus some. The table has about 80,000 clones, around 80% seen once. Sample: PBMCs. Every receptor here comes from a man between 60 and 70 years old with head and neck cancer.

V and J are TRBV6-5 and TRBJ2-1; 13 nucleotides agree with TRBD2. V was clipped by 5 bases and J by 8 bases; unmatched bases: 6. The CDR3 extends over 15 amino acids. The germline gives CDR1 MNHEY, CDR2 SVGAGI. Written as DNA, the CDR3 is TGTGCCAGCAGTCTGGGACTAGCGGGAATCTATGAGCAGTTCTTC. The encoded protein is CASSLGLAGIYEQFF.

This chain connects TRBV5-4 to TRBJ1-1; a possible D gene is TRBD1 (6 bases). Germline V lookup: CDR1 SGHNT, CDR2 YYREEE (reference sequence). The V gene lost 0 bases and the J gene lost 5 bases, with 11 bases spanning the gap. CDR3 length: 14 residues. The CDR3 sequence is CASSLVGARTEAFF. CDR3 DNA: TGTGCCAGCAGCTTGGTGGGGGCTAGGACTGAAGCTTTCTTT.

This sequence joins TRBV27 and TRBJ1-1; no clear D gene. Looked up from germline, CDR1 is MNHEY and CDR2 is SMNVEV (reference sequence). The ends were cut back, 8 bases at V and 1 base at J, with 11 bases in the middle. CDR3 size: 13 residues. CDR3 sequence: CASRGSWNTEAFF. For the CDR3, the DNA is TGTGCCAGCCGAGGGTCCTGGAACACTGAAGCTTTCTTT.

The CDR3 nucleotides read TGTGCCAGCAGCCAAGGGGGGCCCGAGGGGTACGAGCAGTACTTC. It yields the protein CASSQGGPEGYEQYF. V and J are TRBV3-1 (or the pseudogene TRBV3-2) and TRBJ2-7; D possibly corresponds to TRBD1 (6 bases). The germline CDR1 and CDR2 sequences are LGHDT and YNNKEL (reference sequence). The CDR3 covers 15 residues. V was pared by 1 base and J by 4 bases, with 14 bases between.

J is TRBJ1-3 and V is TRBV18, with D tentatively TRBD1 (6 bases). The CDR3 has 14 residues. The germline CDR1 and CDR2 sequences are KGHSH and LQKENI. Deletions cut 3 bases from V and 3 bases from J, with 9 bases between. The CDR3 sequence: CASSPDSLGNTIYF. In DNA, the CDR3 is TGTGCCAGCTCACCGGACAGCCTTGGAAACACCATATATTTT.

The V and J genes are TRBV9 and TRBJ2-1; D is perhaps TRBD2 (6 bases). The germline V and J ends were trimmed by 6 bases and 5 bases, with 18 bases remaining between them. The CDR3 contains 15 residues. CDR1 is SGDLS and CDR2 is YYNGEE in the germline V gene. The CDR3 region has the DNA TGTGCCAGCAATCCAATCGGGAGCGTTAACAATGAGCAGTTCTTC. This gives the protein CASNPIGSVNNEQFF. The full variable domain, completed using reference TRBV9 and TRBJ2-1, is DSGVTQTPKHLITATGQRVTLRCSPRSGDLSVYWYQQSLDQGLQFLIQYYNGEERAKGNILERFSAQQFPDLHSELNLSSLELGDSALYFCASNPIGSVNNEQFFGPGTRLTVL.

The CDR3 reads CASSLVPTPSSTDTQYF. The CDR3 bases are TGCGCCAGCAGCTTGGTTCCGACTCCGTCTTCCACAGATACGCAGTATTTT. This chain uses TRBV5-1 with TRBJ2-3; D not certain. Per germline, CDR1 SGHRS and CDR2 YFSETQ. This CDR3 is built from 17 residues. The V and J ends lost 0 bases and 2 bases respectively, with 16 bases between them.

The rearrangement joins TRBV10-2 to TRBJ2-1; 10 bases align to TRBD2. CDR3 length equals 13 residues. V lost 8 bases and J lost 8; bases outside the gene matches: 6. The germline CDR1 and CDR2 sequences are WSHSY and SAAADI. CDR3 nucleotides: TGCGCCAGCGGCCCAGCGGGAGGGGATGAGCAGTTCTTC. Amino acids: CASGPAGGDEQFF.

The rearrangement links TRBV6-6 to TRBJ2-3; no definite D call. Trimming pared 5 bases from V and 6 bases from J, leaving 6 bases between. This CDR3 comprises 11 residues. Germline V CDR1 and CDR2: MNHNY, SVGAGI (reference sequence). In DNA, the CDR3 is TGTGCCAGCAGTCCTAGGGATACGCAGTATTTT. Its protein product is CASSPRDTQYF.